The source of this TCR beta chain is a study of OX40 agonist ivuxolimab in advanced cancers. The assay was immunoSEQ multiplex PCR, and TCRdb's table has in-frame clones only and misses some. The table shows fewer than 70,000 clones, with about 89% occurring only once. CDR3 length: 16 amino acids. Germline CDR1 is SNHLY and CDR2 is FYNNEI. The ends lost 3 bases at V and 0 bases at J; junction bases unmatched: 5. This specimen was CD4+ or CD8+ T cells sorted from blood, taken in a trial of the OX40 agonist ivuxolimab. The source of this sequence is an adult with an advanced solid tumor such as melanoma, head and neck, liver or kidney cancer. The chain has TRBV2 and TRBJ2-4; TRBD1 matches 7 bases. The CDR3 protein is CASSEGQSPAKNIQYF. CDR3 in DNA: TGTGCCAGCAGTGAGGGACAGAGCCCAGCCAAAAACATTCAGTACTTC.